This T cell receptor (beta chain) derives from a study of cytomegalovirus exposure and HLA in healthy donors. Findings of the study overall: Researchers counted around 180 TCR beta chains as cytomegalovirus-associated.

In its sample, this clone was seen a few times. No antigen is known for it. Vbeta (60) and Jbeta (13) primers were used in the PCR. Profiled with immunoSEQ multiplex PCR; TCRdb holds only in-frame clones, not every one. This table has about 250,000 clones, about 75% appearing once. Sequencing input: PBMCs. The TCR originated in a female donor in good health and CMV-seronegative.

In DNA form, the CDR3 reads TGTGCCAGCCTACAGGGGAGGGGAAACACCATATATTTT. It codes for CASLQGRGNTIYF. The rearrangement joins TRBV6-6 to TRBJ1-3; the match to TRBD1 covers 7 bases. Germline values: CDR1 MNHNY, CDR2 SVGAGI (reference sequence). The CDR3 is 13 residues long. With 8 bases clipped from V and 4 bases from J, the junction kept 5 bases outside the gene matches.